A selection of T cell receptor beta chains follows, all from one sample in a study of cytomegalovirus exposure and HLA in healthy donors. Sequenced by immunoSEQ multiplex PCR; TCRdb stores in-frame clones only, minus some. Of 150,000 to 200,000 clones listed, roughly 71% were seen once; the top ten hold approximately 1.5%. The sample comprised PBMCs. The receptors originated from a girl aged 10-17 years in good health and CMV-seronegative. The CDR3 runs from the conserved cysteine through the conserved F or W. The D gene is left open where the match is weak. The listing skips clone size in some rows; elsewhere it reads once, few, many or a size class.

size,J,V,D,CDR3,DNA
NA,TRBJ2-7,TRBV5-1,NA,CASSPGDGYWEQYF,TGCGCCAGCAGCCCAGGGGACGGCTACTGGGAGCAGTACTTC
few,TRBJ2-6,TRBV5-4,TRBD1,CASTRDSHGSGANVLTF,TGTGCCAGTACCCGGGACAGTCATGGCTCTGGGGCCAACGTCCTGACTTTC
NA,TRBJ2-5,TRBV7-3,TRBD1,CASSSGQGAGETQYF,TGTGCCAGCAGCTCCGGACAGGGGGCGGGAGAGACCCAGTACTTC
NA,TRBJ2-3,TRBV7-9,NA,CASSFLLGLDTQYF,TGTGCCAGCAGTTTTCTCCTCGGGTTGGATACGCAGTATTTT
NA,TRBJ2-1,TRBV7-3,TRBD2,CASSVERGGSPSYNEQFF,TGTGCCAGCAGCGTGGAGCGGGGGGGCTCACCTTCCTACAATGAGCAGTTCTTC
few,TRBJ1-2,TRBV12-5,TRBD1,CASGLQGANGYTF,TGTGCTAGTGGTTTGCAGGGGGCGAATGGCTACACCTTC
NA,TRBJ2-7,TRBV14,NA,CASSLVPRRVDEQYF,TGTGCCAGCAGCCTCGTCCCCCGCAGGGTCGACGAGCAGTACTTC
NA,TRBJ1-3,TRBV6-5,NA,CASRRQSTGNTIYF,TGTGCCAGCAGAAGACAGTCTACTGGAAACACCATATATTTT
NA,TRBJ1-2,TRBV6-6,NA,CASRGGTALYGYTF,TGTGCCAGCAGGGGGGGGACTGCCCTTTATGGCTACACCTTC
once,TRBJ2-1,TRBV13,NA,CASSRLGGPWGEQFF,TGTGCCAGCAGCCGCCTCGGGGGACCCTGGGGAGAGCAGTTCTTC
NA,TRBJ2-3,TRBV19,TRBD1,CASSGQGTDTQYF,TGTGCCAGTAGTGGACAGGGGACAGATACGCAGTATTTT
NA,TRBJ2-3,TRBV28,NA,CAISAVTDTQYF,TGTGCGATAAGCGCCGTGACAGATACGCAGTATTTT
NA,TRBJ2-7,TRBV19,TRBD1,CASSTGQREQYF,TGTGCCAGTAGTACGGGACAGCGAGAGCAGTACTTC
NA,TRBJ1-6,TRBV6-6,NA,CASRPWDGEDSPLHF,TGTGCCAGCAGACCCTGGGATGGGGAGGACTCACCCCTCCACTTT
once,TRBJ1-2,TRBV6-5,NA,CASEQGGGYTF,TGTGCCAGCGAACAGGGAGGGGGCTACACCTTC
NA,TRBJ1-2,TRBV7-9,NA,CASSLGYRVDGYTF,TGTGCCAGCAGCTTAGGATACAGGGTAGATGGCTACACCTTC